The text below deals with one T cell receptor (beta chain). Its antigen remains unknown. Only in-frame clones appear in the TCRdb table, and some are missing; sequencing was by immunoSEQ multiplex PCR. The data contain some 130,000 clones, around 90% of them seen just once; the ten biggest clones take up just over 3%. The data derive from a study of T cell responses to AZD1222 COVID-19 vaccine. General observations from the study: The study found vaccine-associated CD4 TCRs spanning spike, dominant at 160-218 and 743-854. The donor group comprised mostly white British people and more females; the analysis possibly underestimated clonal diversity.

This TCR came from an adult in good health. The sequencing used peripheral blood, collected on day 0 of AZD1222 vaccination.

In nucleotides, the CDR3 is TGTGCCAGCAGCTTACGGGTCGGCGACCCGAACACCGGGGAGCTGTTTTTT. Residues: CASSLRVGDPNTGELFF. The gene calls are TRBV13 and TRBJ2-2; D not certain. The CDR3 extends over 17 amino acids. Trimming shortened V by 2 bases and J by 0 bases, and 13 bases separated the two germline ends. CDR1 PRHDT and CDR2 FYEKMQ come from the germline V gene (reference sequence).